The 28 T cell receptor beta chains reported below all come from one sample, sequenced in a study of beta chain features in type 1 diabetes. Study outcomes and limitations: Shorter TCRB CDR3s, moderately but significantly so, marked every one of the four CD4+ subsets in Type 1 diabetes patients.

Which antigens these TCRs recognize remains unknown. Expressed TCRB transcripts were sequenced, since all the RNA that had been isolated was reverse transcribed. Generated by immunoSEQ multiplex PCR, the TCRdb table keeps only in-frame clones and is missing some. The repertoire includes some 120,000 clones, roughly 17% of them detected once, and 2% to 3% sits in the top ten. The material sequenced was central memory CD4+ T cells from blood. The source is a man aged 18 to 30 with type 1 diabetes.

This clone occurred a few times. The chain carries TRBV18 and TRBJ2-1, with D perhaps matching TRBD1 (6 bases). Trimming removed 3 bases at V and 0 bases at J, with 6 bases between. Germline CDR1 reads KGHSH; CDR2 reads LQKENI. This CDR3 is built from 14 residues. The CDR3 region is CASSPDSSYNEQFF. As DNA, the CDR3 is TGTGCCAGCTCACCGGACAGCTCCTACAATGAGCAGTTCTTC.

This clone was counted between two and nine times. The V call is TRBV29-1, the J call TRBJ2-2, with 9 bases identical to TRBD1. The ends lost 6 bases at V and 14 bases at J; junction bases unmatched: 13. Germline lookup yields CDR1 SQVTM and CDR2 ANQGSEA. The CDR3 spans 13 residues. CDR3 bases: TGCAGCGTATCCCCGGGACAGGGTTATTATCTGTTTTTT. Translated: CSVSPGQGYYLFF.

The rearrangement uses TRBV2 and TRBJ1-2; 7 nucleotides align to TRBD1. Losses at the gene ends were 4 bases for V and 0 bases for J; bases not matched to a gene: 11. The length of the CDR3 is 17 residues. From germline, CDR1 is SNHLY and CDR2 FYNNEI. CDR3 nucleotide sequence: TGTGCCAGCAGTGGTGATTCCTGGACAGGAGCTAACTATGGCTACACCTTC. Protein product: CASSGDSWTGANYGYTF.

V is TRBV28 and J is TRBJ1-5; maybe TRBD1 (5 bases). This CDR3 comprises 15 residues. Trimming took off 7 bases at V and 2 bases at J, with 15 bases between the two ends. Germline V lookup: CDR1 MDHEN, CDR2 SYDVKM. The CDR3 DNA sequence: TGTGCCAGCACCAACGGGGGATACCGCAATCAGCCCCAGCATTTT. Translating gives CASTNGGYRNQPQHF.

DNA for the CDR3: TGTGCCAGCCGGGACACATCAACTAATGAAAAACTGTTTTTT. Its protein product is CASRDTSTNEKLFF. V is TRBV2 and J is TRBJ1-4; D might be TRBD1 (6 bases). The CDR3 covers 14 residues. Trimming left V 8 bases short and J 0 bases short, with 10 bases between. The germline V gene has CDR1 SNHLY and CDR2 FYNNEI.

The J gene is TRBJ2-1, the V gene TRBV30, with D possibly TRBD2 on 6 matching bases. Trimming removed 4 bases from V and 0 bases from J, with 10 bases in between. The CDR3 consists of 14 residues. Germline V gene data show CDR1 as GTSNPN and CDR2 as SVGIG (reference sequence). The CDR3 sequence: CAWKEGSSYNEQFF. The CDR3 nucleotides read TGTGCCTGGAAGGAGGGTAGCTCCTACAATGAGCAGTTCTTC.

This clone was observed a few times. V usage is TRBV18 and J usage is TRBJ2-7; no clear D. Trimming cost V 3 bases and J 0 bases, with 15 bases left between them. The CDR3 spans 16 residues. Germline V gene data show CDR1 as KGHSH and CDR2 as LQKENI. CDR3 region: CASSPPGTRGSYEQYF. The CDR3 DNA reads as TGTGCCAGCTCACCCCCTGGTACCAGAGGCTCCTACGAGCAGTACTTC. The whole variable domain, remainder taken from reference TRBV18 and TRBJ2-7, is NAGVMQNPRHLVRRRGQEARLRCSPMKGHSHVYWYRQLPEEGLKFMVYLQKENIIDESGMPKERFSAEFPKEGPSILRIQQVVRGDSAAYFCASSPPGTRGSYEQYFGPGTRLTVT.

This clone was counted a few times. This chain links TRBV7-2 with TRBJ1-5; 8 bases fit TRBD1. The V gene's germline CDR1 is SGHTA and CDR2 FQGNSA. The CDR3 loop spans 15 amino acids. Trimming cost V 5 bases and J 1 base; bases outside gene matches: 4. CDR3 nucleotides: TGTGCCAGCAGCCCCAGGGGGCAAAGCAATCAGCCCCAGCATTTT. It specifies CASSPRGQSNQPQHF.

In its sample, this clone was seen a few times. V and J are TRBV4-1 and TRBJ1-4; D unresolved. The CDR3 spans 15 residues. V lost 1 base, J lost 4 bases, and 10 bases lay in between. Germline CDR1 and CDR2: MGHRA and YSYEKL. In DNA form, the CDR3 reads TGCGCCAGCAGCCAAGGCCAGGCGGGTAATGAAAAACTGTTTTTT. Amino acid sequence: CASSQGQAGNEKLFF.

The chain joins TRBV27 to TRBJ2-5; 9 nucleotides line up with TRBD2. Germline assignment: CDR1 MNHEY and CDR2 SMNVEV (reference sequence). V lost 0 bases to trimming and J lost 4 bases; unmatched junction nucleotides: 0. CDR3 length equals 14 residues. CDR3 residues: CASSLSSGRETQYF. DNA for the CDR3: TGTGCCAGCAGTTTATCTAGCGGGAGAGAGACCCAGTACTTC.

This chain joins TRBV7-9 and TRBJ2-3; D not certain. CDR3 length equals 12 residues. Germline CDR1 is SEHNR and CDR2 is FQNEAQ (reference sequence). Trimming stripped 3 bases from V and 4 bases from J, with 5 bases between. CDR3 in amino acids: CASSLIADTQYF. The CDR3 DNA is TGTGCCAGCAGCTTGATTGCAGATACGCAGTATTTT.

The J gene is TRBJ2-3, the V gene TRBV6-5; D is ambiguous. The length of the CDR3 is 13 residues. V was trimmed by 6 bases and J by 4 bases, leaving 11 bases between them. The germline CDR1 and CDR2 sequences are MNHEY and SVGAGI. The CDR3, as DNA: TGTGCCAGCAGCCCCAACTATCCAGATACGCAGTATTTT. Translating gives CASSPNYPDTQYF.

The chain combines TRBV6-6 with TRBJ2-1; D is undetermined. With 4 bases removed from V and 6 bases from J, the gap between germline ends came to 19 bases. Germline V CDR1 and CDR2: MNHNY, SVGAGI (reference sequence). The CDR3 length is 16 residues. The CDR3 spells CASSSQLTTKGNEQFF. The CDR3 DNA is TGTGCCAGCAGTTCCCAGCTGACGACCAAGGGCAATGAGCAGTTCTTC.

This clone was counted a few times. The chain combines TRBV5-4 with TRBJ1-2; D might be TRBD1 (5 bases). CDR1 and CDR2 (germline): SGHNT, YYREEE (reference sequence). The CDR3 is made up of 12 amino acids. The ends were cut back, 9 bases at V and 2 bases at J, with 11 bases in the middle. This CDR3 reads CATKGINYGYTF. Written as DNA, the CDR3 is TGTGCCACAAAGGGGATCAACTATGGCTACACCTTC. The whole variable domain, remainder taken from reference TRBV5-4 and TRBJ1-2, is ETGVTQSPTHLIKTRGQQVTLRCSSQSGHNTVSWYQQALGQGPQFIFQYYREEENGRGNFPPRFSGLQFPNYSSELNVNALELDDSALYLCATKGINYGYTFGSGTRLTVV.

In its sample, this clone was seen many times. The chain employs TRBV10-3 and TRBJ1-1; D remains unclear. The germline gives CDR1 ENHRY, CDR2 SYGVKD. Trimming stripped 4 bases from V and 1 base from J, with 1 base between. The CDR3 is made up of 11 amino acids. The CDR3 DNA follows: TGTGCCATCAGTGGGAACACTGAAGCTTTCTTT. Translation: CAISGNTEAFF.

This clone was seen a handful of times. This chain connects TRBV7-9 to TRBJ2-1, with 16 nucleotides matching TRBD2. Germline trimming cut 5 bases from V and 7 bases from J; bases unmatched to any gene: 8. CDR1 is SEHNR and CDR2 is FQNEAQ in the germline V gene (reference sequence). The CDR3 loop spans 17 amino acids. The CDR3 bases are TGTGCCAGCAGCCCGGGACTAGCGGGAGGGCCGAGAAATGAGCAGTTCTTC. Protein product: CASSPGLAGGPRNEQFF.

This clone was picked up a small number of times. This sequence joins TRBV6-5 and TRBJ2-7; TRBD1 agrees at 10 bases. Germline trimming cut 5 bases from V and 4 bases from J; bases unmatched to any gene: 5. The CDR3 runs 14 residues. The germline V gene encodes CDR1 MNHEY and CDR2 SVGAGI. The CDR3 nucleotides are TGTGCCAGCAGTGGTAGACAGGGGGCTTACGAGCAGTACTTC. As protein: CASSGRQGAYEQYF.

This clone was seen a handful of times. V and J are TRBV30 and TRBJ1-5; D not certain. This CDR3 spans 13 amino acids. In germline, CDR1 is GTSNPN, CDR2 SVGIG (reference sequence). Trimming pared 0 bases from V and 1 base from J, leaving 4 bases between. For the CDR3, the DNA is TGTGCCTGGAGTGTTCGGAGCAATCAGCCCCAGCATTTT. Encoded protein: CAWSVRSNQPQHF.

This clone was seen a few times. The rearrangement uses TRBV27 and TRBJ2-3; no reliable D call. This CDR3 comprises 13 residues. V lost 3 bases to trimming and J lost 4 bases, with 8 bases between them. The germline V gene has CDR1 MNHEY and CDR2 SMNVEV (reference sequence). CDR3 coding DNA: TGTGCCAGCAGTTTCACTTATGCAGATACGCAGTATTTT. This codes for CASSFTYADTQYF.

This clone was seen only a few times. The V call is TRBV4-3, the J call TRBJ2-1, with 9 bases matching TRBD2. The CDR3 runs 18 residues. Germline values: CDR1 LGHNA, CDR2 YSLEER. Unmatched junction bases numbered 10, after V lost 0 bases and J lost 4 bases. In DNA, the CDR3 is TGCGCCAGCAGCCAAGATACCCCCGGCCTAGCGGGGTACAATGAGCAGTTCTTC. It yields the protein CASSQDTPGLAGYNEQFF.

The chain employs TRBV2 and TRBJ2-7; the D gene is possibly TRBD2 (5 bases). The V gene's germline CDR1 is SNHLY and CDR2 FYNNEI. V lost 5 bases and J lost 7, with 15 bases in between. The CDR3 totals 13 residues. CDR3 DNA sequence: TGTGCCAGCAGTTCCACTCCGGGCGGGGAGCAGTACTTC. The encoded protein is CASSSTPGGEQYF.

The chain has TRBV18 and TRBJ2-3; D possibly corresponds to TRBD2 (6 bases). The germline V and J ends were trimmed by 3 bases and 4 bases, with 14 bases remaining between them. From germline, CDR1 is KGHSH and CDR2 LQKENI. The length of the CDR3 is 15 residues. The CDR3 sequence is CASSPAAGRADTQYF. The CDR3 DNA follows: TGTGCCAGCTCACCGGCGGCGGGGAGAGCAGATACGCAGTATTTT.

This sequence joins TRBV7-3 and TRBJ2-4; D is possibly TRBD2 (7 bases). The CDR3 runs to 16 residues. Per the germline V gene, CDR1 is SGHTA and CDR2 is FQGTGA. V lost 5 bases and J 2 bases, leaving 16 bases between the germline ends. CDR3 DNA: TGTGCCAGCAGCCCAAAGGCGGGGGCAACCAAAAACATTCAGTACTTC. It is translated as CASSPKAGATKNIQYF. Full variable domain (outside the CDR3, taken from reference TRBV7-3 and TRBJ2-4): GAGVSQTPSNKVTEKGKYVELRCDPISGHTALYWYRQSLGQGPEFLIYFQGTGAADDSGLPNDRFFAVRPEGSVSTLKIQRTERGDSAVYLCASSPKAGATKNIQYFGAGTRLSVL.

This clone was counted between two and nine times. The chain recombines TRBV29-1 with TRBJ2-5; no reliable D call. Per the germline V gene, CDR1 is SQVTM and CDR2 is ANQGSEA. V lost 5 bases to trimming and J lost 5 bases, with 9 bases between them. The CDR3 runs 11 residues. DNA of the CDR3: TGCAGCGTTTCCCTTAGTGAGACCCAGTACTTC. Its protein product is CSVSLSETQYF.

With regard to this clone: A junction end diverges from the germline sequence, so it may reflect a read error. The V call is TRBV5-8, the J call TRBJ2-3; TRBD1 aligns across 8 bases. The CDR3 consists of 14 residues. Germline V lookup: CDR1 SGHTS, CDR2 YDEGEE. The CDR3 sequence: CASSPGQGADTQYF. The CDR3 DNA follows: TGCGCCAGCAGCCCCGGACAGGGCGCAGATACGCAGTATTTT.

This clone appeared a few times. V gene TRBV7-9 combines with J gene TRBJ1-1; TRBD1 is a possible D gene (6 bases). The germline gives CDR1 SEHNR, CDR2 FQNEAQ (reference sequence). Trimming took off 5 bases at V and 4 bases at J, with 20 bases between the two ends. The CDR3 runs to 16 residues. The CDR3 sequence is CASSQGGAGRSTEAFF. CDR3 bases: TGTGCCAGCAGCCAAGGGGGTGCGGGTAGGAGCACTGAAGCTTTCTTT.

V gene TRBV28 combines with J gene TRBJ2-7; D is ambiguous. Germline V gene sequence: CDR1 MDHEN, CDR2 SYDVKM. The CDR3 extends over 12 amino acids. With 2 bases removed from V and 3 bases from J, the gap between germline ends came to 5 bases. The CDR3 coding sequence is TGTGCCAGCAGTTTAGGGCACTACGAGCAGTACTTC. Translated: CASSLGHYEQYF.

The chain uses TRBV7-8 and TRBJ2-2, with unresolved D. With 3 bases removed from V and 5 bases from J, the gap between germline ends came to 7 bases. Germline CDR1 and CDR2: SGHVS and FQNEAQ. The CDR3 is 13 residues long. This chain's CDR3 is CASSFGRTGELFF. CDR3 bases: TGTGCCAGCAGCTTCGGACGGACCGGGGAGCTGTTTTTT.